This TCR beta chain was captured in a study of OX40 agonist ivuxolimab in advanced cancers. Overall study: Among those enrolled, mean age was approximately 62 years (range about 23 to 79) and 82.7% were male. Study-wide points: Expanded clones tended on average to be more numerous among CD8+ T cells than CD4+. The expanded peripheral T cells' antigen specificity was not determined.

Points on this clone: The antigen is unknown.

This table comes from immunoSEQ multiplex PCR, and its TCRdb copy is limited to in-frame clones, with some not included. The data contain some 63,000 clones, around 87% of them singletons. Collection of blood occurred at baseline, at cycle 4 day 1, and at cycle 7 day 1. CDR3 length: 15 amino acids. Germline values: CDR1 SGHTA, CDR2 FQGNSA. The J segment lost 3 bases and the V segment lost 4 bases, leaving 7 bases of the junction unmatched. This material consisted of CD4+ or CD8+ T cells sorted from blood, taken in a trial of the OX40 agonist ivuxolimab. This chain connects TRBV7-2 to TRBJ2-7; TRBD1 agrees at 9 bases. This TCR derives from an adult with an advanced solid tumor such as melanoma, head and neck, liver or kidney cancer. For the CDR3, the DNA is TGTGCCAGCAGCTCCGGACAGGGGAGCGTCTACGAGCAGTACTTC. Its protein product is CASSSGQGSVYEQYF. The full variable domain, rest sourced from reference TRBV7-2 and TRBJ2-7, is GAGVSQSPSNKVTEKGKDVELRCDPISGHTALYWYRQSLGQGLEFLIYFQGNSAPDKSGLPSDRFSAERTGGSVSTLTIQRTQQEDSAVYLCASSSGQGSVYEQYFGPGTRLTVT.